Here is one T cell receptor (beta chain) with its context. These data belong to a study of cytomegalovirus exposure and HLA in healthy donors. It was with 60 Vbeta and 13 Jbeta primers that the PCR ran. The table came from immunoSEQ multiplex PCR; TCRdb's copy has only in-frame clones and leaves some out. The table shows around 110,000 clones, with around 75% occurring only once. V dropped 2 bases and J dropped 5 bases, with 12 bases sitting between them. The CDR3 runs to 15 residues. CDR1 SNHLY and CDR2 FYNNEI come from the germline V gene. Sequences were obtained from PBMCs. The TCR sequence derives from a woman between 18 and 29 years old in good health and CMV-seronegative. This sequence joins TRBV2 and TRBJ1-4; D uncertain. The CDR3 loop is CASSEIPGINEKLFF. CDR3 nucleotides: TGTGCCAGCAGTGAAATTCCGGGGATAAATGAAAAACTGTTTTTT.